This section outlines one TCR beta chain sequence together with its context. No antigen is known for it. The data are from a study of T cell responses to AZD1222 COVID-19 vaccine. Samples with a second dose at about 4 or about 12 weeks were pooled together. Study-wide points: Close to half of spike-specific TCRs reportedly recognize unmutated variant regions. Breadth and depth of Spike-specific TCRs rose after two AZD1222 doses. There were mostly white British donors and more females than males, and clonal diversity was possibly underestimated.

The CDR3 totals 16 residues. With 6 bases clipped from V and 1 base from J, the junction kept 9 bases outside the gene matches. From germline, CDR1 is LNHDA and CDR2 SQIVND (reference sequence). Profiling relied on immunoSEQ multiplex PCR, and the TCRdb table lists in-frame clones only, not all of them. This sample has around 140,000 clones, with about nine tenths found just once. This specimen consisted of peripheral blood, obtained 28 days after the second AZD1222 dose. The TCR comes from an adult who received the AZD1222 COVID-19 vaccine. The chain links TRBV19 to TRBJ1-1, with 9 bases fitting TRBD1. CDR3 in amino acids: CASRSTRTGENTEAFF. As DNA, the CDR3 is TGTGCCAGTAGATCGACTAGGACAGGGGAGAACACTGAAGCTTTCTTT. The full variable domain, rest sourced from reference TRBV19 and TRBJ1-1, is DGGITQSPKYLFRKEGQNVTLSCEQNLNHDAMYWYRQDPGQGLRLIYYSQIVNDFQKGDIAEGYSVSREKKESFPLTVTSAQKNPTAFYLCASRSTRTGENTEAFFGQGTRLTVV.